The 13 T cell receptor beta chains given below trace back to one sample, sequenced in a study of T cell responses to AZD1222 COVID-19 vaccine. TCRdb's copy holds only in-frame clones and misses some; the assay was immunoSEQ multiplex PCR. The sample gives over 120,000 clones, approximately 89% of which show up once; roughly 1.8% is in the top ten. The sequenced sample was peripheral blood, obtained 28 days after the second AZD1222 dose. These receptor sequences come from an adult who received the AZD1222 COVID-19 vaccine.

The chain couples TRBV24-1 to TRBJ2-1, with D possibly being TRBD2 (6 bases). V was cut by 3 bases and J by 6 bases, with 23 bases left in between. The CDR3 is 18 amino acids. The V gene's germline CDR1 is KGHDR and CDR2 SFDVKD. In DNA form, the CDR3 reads TGTGCCACCAGTGATCAAAATTCGGGACTCCCTTATTTCAATGAGCAGTTCTTC. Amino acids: CATSDQNSGLPYFNEQFF.

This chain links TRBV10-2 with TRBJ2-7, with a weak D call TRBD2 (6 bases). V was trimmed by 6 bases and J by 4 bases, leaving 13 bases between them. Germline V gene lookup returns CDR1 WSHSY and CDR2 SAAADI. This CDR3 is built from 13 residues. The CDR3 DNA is TGCGCCAGCAGCGTGGGACTGGCATACGAGCAGTACTTC. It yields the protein CASSVGLAYEQYF.

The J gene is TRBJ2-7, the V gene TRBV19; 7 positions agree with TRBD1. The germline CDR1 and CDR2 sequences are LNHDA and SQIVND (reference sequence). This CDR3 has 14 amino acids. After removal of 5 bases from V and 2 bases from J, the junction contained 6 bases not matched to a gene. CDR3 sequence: CASSSQGTPYEQYF. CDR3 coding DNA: TGTGCCAGTAGTTCACAGGGGACGCCCTACGAGCAGTACTTC.

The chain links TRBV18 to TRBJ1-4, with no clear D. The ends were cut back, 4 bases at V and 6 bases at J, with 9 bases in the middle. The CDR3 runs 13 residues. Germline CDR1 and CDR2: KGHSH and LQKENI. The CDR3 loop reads CASSRSADEKLFF. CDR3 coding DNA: TGTGCCAGCTCACGTTCGGCAGATGAAAAACTGTTTTTT.

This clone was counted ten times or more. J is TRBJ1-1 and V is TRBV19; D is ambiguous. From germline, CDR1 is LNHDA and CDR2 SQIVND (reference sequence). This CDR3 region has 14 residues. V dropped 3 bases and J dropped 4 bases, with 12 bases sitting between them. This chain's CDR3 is CASSMGRVSTEAFF. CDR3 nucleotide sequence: TGTGCCAGTAGTATGGGTAGGGTTTCCACTGAAGCTTTCTTT.

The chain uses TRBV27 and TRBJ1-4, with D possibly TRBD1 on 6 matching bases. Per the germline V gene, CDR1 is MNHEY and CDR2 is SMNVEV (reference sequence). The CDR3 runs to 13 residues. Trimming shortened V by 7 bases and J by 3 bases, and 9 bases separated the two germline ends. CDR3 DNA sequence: TGTGCCAGCAATGACAGGCCTAATGAAAAACTGTTTTTT. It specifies CASNDRPNEKLFF.

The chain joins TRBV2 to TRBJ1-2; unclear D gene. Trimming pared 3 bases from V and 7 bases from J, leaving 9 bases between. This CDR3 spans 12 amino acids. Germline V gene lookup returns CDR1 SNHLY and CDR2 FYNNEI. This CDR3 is CASSEVSGGYTF. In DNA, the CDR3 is TGTGCCAGCAGTGAGGTTTCGGGTGGCTACACCTTC. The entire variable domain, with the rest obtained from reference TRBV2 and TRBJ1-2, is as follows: EPEVTQTPSHQVTQMGQEVILRCVPISNHLYFYWYRQILGQKVEFLVSFYNNEISEKSEIFDDQFSVERPDGSNFTLKIRSTKLEDSAMYFCASSEVSGGYTFGSGTRLTVV.

The CDR3 reads CASSQDNSGYEQYF. The DNA for the CDR3 is TGCGCCAGCAGCCAAGATAACAGCGGCTACGAGCAGTACTTC. This sequence joins TRBV4-1 and TRBJ2-7; D might be TRBD2 (5 bases). In germline, CDR1 is MGHRA, CDR2 YSYEKL. This CDR3 comprises 14 residues. V was cut by 0 bases and J by 3 bases, with 9 bases left in between.

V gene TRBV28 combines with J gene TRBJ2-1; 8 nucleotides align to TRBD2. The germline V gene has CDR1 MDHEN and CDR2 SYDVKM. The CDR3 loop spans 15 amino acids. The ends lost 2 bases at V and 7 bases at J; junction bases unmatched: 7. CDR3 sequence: CASSLTGGPPNEQFF. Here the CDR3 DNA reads TGTGCCAGCAGTTTAACGGGAGGGCCGCCGAATGAGCAGTTCTTC.

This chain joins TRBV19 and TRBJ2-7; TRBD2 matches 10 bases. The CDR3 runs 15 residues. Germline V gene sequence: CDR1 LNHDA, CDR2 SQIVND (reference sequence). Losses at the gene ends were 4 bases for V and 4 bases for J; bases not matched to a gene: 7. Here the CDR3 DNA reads TGTGCCAGTAGTAGCAGGACTAGCGGCCGATACGAGCAGTACTTC. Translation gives CASSSRTSGRYEQYF.

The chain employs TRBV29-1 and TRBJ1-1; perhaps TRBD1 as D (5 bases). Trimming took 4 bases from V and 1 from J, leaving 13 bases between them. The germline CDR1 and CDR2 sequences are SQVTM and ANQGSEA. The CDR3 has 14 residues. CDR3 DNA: TGCAGCGTTGCCCCCCGAAGGGGGAACACTGAAGCTTTCTTT. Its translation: CSVAPRRGNTEAFF. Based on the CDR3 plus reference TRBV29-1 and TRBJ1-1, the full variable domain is SAVISQKPSRDICQRGTSLTIQCQVDSQVTMMFWYRQQPGQSLTLIATANQGSEATYESGFVIDKFPISRPNLTFSTLTVSNMSPEDSSIYLCSVAPRRGNTEAFFGQGTRLTVV.

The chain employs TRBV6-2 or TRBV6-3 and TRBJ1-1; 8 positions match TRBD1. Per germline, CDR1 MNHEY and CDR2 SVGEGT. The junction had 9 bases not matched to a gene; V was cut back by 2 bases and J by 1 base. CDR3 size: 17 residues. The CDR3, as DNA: TGTGCCAGCAGTTACAGAATCCTCAGGGGGCAGAACACTGAAGCTTTCTTT. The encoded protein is CASSYRILRGQNTEAFF.

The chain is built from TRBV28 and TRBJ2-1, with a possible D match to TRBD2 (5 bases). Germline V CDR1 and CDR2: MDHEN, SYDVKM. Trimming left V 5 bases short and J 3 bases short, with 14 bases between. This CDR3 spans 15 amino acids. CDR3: CASSPPGLRYNEQFF. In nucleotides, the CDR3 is TGTGCCAGCAGTCCCCCCGGACTGCGCTACAATGAGCAGTTCTTC. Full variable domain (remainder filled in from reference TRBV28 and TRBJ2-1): DVKVTQSSRYLVKRTGEKVFLECVQDMDHENMFWYRQDPGLGLRLIYFSYDVKMKEKGDIPEGYSVSREKKERFSLILESASTNQTSMYLCASSPPGLRYNEQFFGPGTRLTVL.